These T cell receptor beta chains were read from a single sample in a study of technical replicates of blood from a handful of donors. TCRdb's copy holds only in-frame clones and misses some; the assay was immunoSEQ multiplex PCR. The data hold fewer than 70,000 clones, with around 84% observed a single time. Source material: PBMCs. The origin of the receptors is a human donor in good health. Some clones in this sample may be carry-over from other donors' samples. Each CDR3 is given with its conserved first and last residue. D genes are given only for firm matches. Rows give clone size only sometimes, using once, few, many, or a class for an expanded clone.

V	J	D	size	CDR3	DNA
TRBV7-2	TRBJ2-2	TRBD2	-	CASSQAGNRAGELFF	TGTGCCAGCAGTCAAGCGGGAAATAGGGCCGGGGAGCTGTTTTTT
TRBV6-6	TRBJ1-2	TRBD1	-	CASSYVQGRGYTF	TGTGCCAGCAGTTACGTACAGGGGAGAGGCTACACCTTC
TRBV19	TRBJ2-1	TRBD2	-	CANIARGGGEQFF	TGTGCCAACATAGCACGCGGGGGGGGTGAGCAGTTCTTC
TRBV25-1	TRBJ2-2	-	-	CASSEWDMGTGELFF	TGTGCCAGCAGTGAATGGGACATGGGGACCGGGGAGCTGTTTTTT
TRBV11-1	TRBJ2-2	TRBD1	-	CASSSGTGVVGELFF	TGTGCCAGCAGCTCCGGGACAGGGGTGGTCGGGGAGCTGTTTTTT
TRBV29-1	TRBJ2-3	-	-	CSQGGGTDTQYF	TGCAGCCAGGGAGGTGGGACAGATACGCAGTATTTT
TRBV18	TRBJ1-5	-	-	CASSPTGGDQPQHF	TGTGCCAGCTCACCAACCGGCGGAGATCAGCCCCAGCATTTT
TRBV4-1	TRBJ1-1	TRBD1	few	CASSTRQGEDLSEAFF	TGCGCCAGCAGCACTCGACAGGGGGAAGATCTCTCTGAAGCTTTCTTT
TRBV7-6	TRBJ2-2	-	-	CASSGETGELFF	TGTGCCAGCTCGGGAGAGACCGGGGAGCTGTTTTTT
TRBV27	TRBJ1-2	-	-	CASALAGGKRNYGYTF	TGTGCCAGCGCCCTGGCGGGAGGGAAGCGTAACTATGGCTACACCTTC
TRBV5-1	TRBJ2-3	-	-	CASSDAGALGTDTQYF	TGCGCCAGCAGCGACGCGGGGGCCCTAGGCACAGATACGCAGTATTTT
TRBV9	TRBJ2-7	-	-	CASSVVVRGEQYF	TGTGCCAGCAGCGTAGTGGTCAGGGGCGAGCAGTACTTC
TRBV18	TRBJ1-2	TRBD1	-	CASSQDQGAQSYTF	TGTGCCAGCTCCCAAGACCAGGGGGCGCAGAGCTACACCTTC
TRBV4-3	TRBJ1-6	-	-	CASRATARGSPLHF	TGCGCCAGCAGAGCGACCGCGCGGGGATCACCCCTCCACTTT